This T cell receptor beta chain was sequenced in a study of shared clonotypes between healthy human individuals. The protocol was immunoSEQ multiplex PCR, while the TCRdb copy is restricted to in-frame clones and leaves out a portion. The table records roughly 510,000 clones, 75% to 80% of them present only once. The sample holds many counts of this clone. Sequences were obtained from PBMCs. This clonotype was sampled from a middle-aged woman in good health. Some clones in this sample may be carry-over from other donors' samples.

In DNA, the CDR3 is TGTGCCAGCAGCGACAGGGTAACTGGAAACACCATATATTTT. Translation: CASSDRVTGNTIYF. The genes are TRBV6-6 and TRBJ1-3; TRBD1 matches at 7 bases. Trimming at V came to 6 bases and at J to 2 bases, leaving 4 bases not matched to a gene. From germline, CDR1 is MNHNY and CDR2 SVGAGI (reference sequence). CDR3 length equals 14 residues.